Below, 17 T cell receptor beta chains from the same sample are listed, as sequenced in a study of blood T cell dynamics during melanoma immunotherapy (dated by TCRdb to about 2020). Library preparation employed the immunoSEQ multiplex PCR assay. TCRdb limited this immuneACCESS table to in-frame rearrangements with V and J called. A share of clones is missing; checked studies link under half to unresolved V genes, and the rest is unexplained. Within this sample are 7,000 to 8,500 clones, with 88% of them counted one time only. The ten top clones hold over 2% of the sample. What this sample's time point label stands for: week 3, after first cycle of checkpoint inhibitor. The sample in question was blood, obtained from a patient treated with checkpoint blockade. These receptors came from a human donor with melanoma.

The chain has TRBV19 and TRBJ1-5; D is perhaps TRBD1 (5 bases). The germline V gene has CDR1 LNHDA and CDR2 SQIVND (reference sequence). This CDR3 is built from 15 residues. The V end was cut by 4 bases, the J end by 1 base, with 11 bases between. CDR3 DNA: TGTGCCAGTAGTAACGGGGCCGGGAGCAATCAGCCCCAGCATTTT. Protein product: CASSNGAGSNQPQHF.

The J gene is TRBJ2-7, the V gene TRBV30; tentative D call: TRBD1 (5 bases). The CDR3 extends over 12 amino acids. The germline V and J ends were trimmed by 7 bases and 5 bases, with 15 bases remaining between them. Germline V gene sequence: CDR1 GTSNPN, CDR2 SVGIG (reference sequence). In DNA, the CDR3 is TGTGCCTTGAGAAACAGGTTTGACGAGCAGTACTTC. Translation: CALRNRFDEQYF.

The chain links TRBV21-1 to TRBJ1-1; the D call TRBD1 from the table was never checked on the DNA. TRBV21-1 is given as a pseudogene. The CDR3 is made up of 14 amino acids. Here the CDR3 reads CASSKTNGNTEAFF. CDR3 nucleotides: TGTGCCAGCAGCAAGACAAACGGGAACACTGAAGCTTTCTTT.

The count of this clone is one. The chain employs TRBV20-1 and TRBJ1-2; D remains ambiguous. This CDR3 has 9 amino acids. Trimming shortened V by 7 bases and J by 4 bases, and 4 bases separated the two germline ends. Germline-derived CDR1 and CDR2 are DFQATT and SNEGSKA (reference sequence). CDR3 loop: CSGGYGYTF. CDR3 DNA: TGCAGTGGGGGCTATGGCTACACCTTC.

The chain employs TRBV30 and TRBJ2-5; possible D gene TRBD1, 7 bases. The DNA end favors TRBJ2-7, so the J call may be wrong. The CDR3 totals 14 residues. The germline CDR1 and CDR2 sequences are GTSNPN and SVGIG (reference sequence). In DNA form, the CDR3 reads TGTGCCTGGAGCGTCGGAGGGACAGAATACGAGCAGTACTTC. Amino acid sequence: CAWSVGGTEYEQYF.

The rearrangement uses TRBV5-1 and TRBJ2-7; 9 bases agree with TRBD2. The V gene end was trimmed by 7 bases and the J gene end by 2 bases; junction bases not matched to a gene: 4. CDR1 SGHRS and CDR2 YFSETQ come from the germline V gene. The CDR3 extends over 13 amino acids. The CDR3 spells CASGLATAYEQYF. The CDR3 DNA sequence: TGCGCCAGCGGACTAGCGACTGCCTACGAGCAGTACTTC.

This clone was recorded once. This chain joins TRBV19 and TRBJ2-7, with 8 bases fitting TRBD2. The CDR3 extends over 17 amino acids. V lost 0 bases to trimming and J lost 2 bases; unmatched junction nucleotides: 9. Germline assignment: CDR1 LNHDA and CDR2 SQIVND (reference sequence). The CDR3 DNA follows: TGTGCCAGTAGTATAGATAATGTAGCGGGATTTGCCTACGAGCAGTACTTC. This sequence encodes CASSIDNVAGFAYEQYF. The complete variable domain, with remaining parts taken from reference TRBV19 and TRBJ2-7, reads DGGITQSPKYLFRKEGQNVTLSCEQNLNHDAMYWYRQDPGQGLRLIYYSQIVNDFQKGDIAEGYSVSREKKESFPLTVTSAQKNPTAFYLCASSIDNVAGFAYEQYFGPGTRLTVT.

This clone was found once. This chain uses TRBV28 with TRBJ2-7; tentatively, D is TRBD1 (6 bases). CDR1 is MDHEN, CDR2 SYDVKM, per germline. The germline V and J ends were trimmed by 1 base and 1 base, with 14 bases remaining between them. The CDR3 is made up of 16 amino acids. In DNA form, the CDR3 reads TGTGCCAGCAGTTTATATCCGCAGGACAGATCCTACGAGCAGTACTTC. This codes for CASSLYPQDRSYEQYF.

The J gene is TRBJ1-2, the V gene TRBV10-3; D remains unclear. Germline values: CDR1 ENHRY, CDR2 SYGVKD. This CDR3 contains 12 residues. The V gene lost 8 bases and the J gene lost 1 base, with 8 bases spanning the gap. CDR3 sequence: CAIQSGNYGYTF. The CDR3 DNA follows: TGTGCCATCCAATCGGGTAACTATGGCTACACCTTC.

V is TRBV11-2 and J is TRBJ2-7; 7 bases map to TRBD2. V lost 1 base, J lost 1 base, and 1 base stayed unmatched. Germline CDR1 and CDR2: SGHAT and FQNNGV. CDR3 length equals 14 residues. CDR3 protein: CASSLAGGSYEQYF. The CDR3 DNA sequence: TGTGCCAGCAGCTTAGCCGGGGGGTCCTACGAGCAGTACTTC.

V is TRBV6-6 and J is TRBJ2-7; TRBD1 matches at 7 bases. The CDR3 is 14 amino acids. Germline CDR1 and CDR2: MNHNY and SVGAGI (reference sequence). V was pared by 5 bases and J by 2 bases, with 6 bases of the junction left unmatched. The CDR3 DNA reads TGTGCCAGCAGTCAACAGGGGCCCCCCTACGAGCAGTACTTC. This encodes CASSQQGPPYEQYF.

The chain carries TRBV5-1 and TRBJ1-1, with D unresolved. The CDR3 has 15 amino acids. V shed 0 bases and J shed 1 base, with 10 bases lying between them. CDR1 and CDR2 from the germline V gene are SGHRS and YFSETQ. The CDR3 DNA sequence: TGCGCCAGCAGCTTGGGATTAGGCAAGAACACTGAAGCTTTCTTT. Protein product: CASSLGLGKNTEAFF.

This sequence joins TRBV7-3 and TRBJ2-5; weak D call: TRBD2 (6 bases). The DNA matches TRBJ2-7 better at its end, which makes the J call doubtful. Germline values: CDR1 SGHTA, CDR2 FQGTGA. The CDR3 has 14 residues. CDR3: CASSSGSGPYEQYF. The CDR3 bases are TGTGCCAGCAGTTCAGGTAGCGGTCCCTACGAGCAGTACTTC.

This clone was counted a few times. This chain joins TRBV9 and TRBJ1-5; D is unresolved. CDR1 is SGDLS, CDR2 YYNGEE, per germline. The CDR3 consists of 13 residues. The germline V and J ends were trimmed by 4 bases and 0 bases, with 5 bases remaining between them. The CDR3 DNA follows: TGTGCCAGCAGCCCAGATAGCAATCAGCCCCAGCATTTT. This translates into CASSPDSNQPQHF. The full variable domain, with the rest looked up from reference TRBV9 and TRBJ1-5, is DSGVTQTPKHLITATGQRVTLRCSPRSGDLSVYWYQQSLDQGLQFLIQYYNGEERAKGNILERFSAQQFPDLHSELNLSSLELGDSALYFCASSPDSNQPQHFGDGTRLSIL.

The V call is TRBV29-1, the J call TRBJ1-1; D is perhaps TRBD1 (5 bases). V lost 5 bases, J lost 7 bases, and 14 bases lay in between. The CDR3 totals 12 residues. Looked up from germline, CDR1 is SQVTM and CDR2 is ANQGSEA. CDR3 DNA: TGCAGCGTTAGGGGAGGGACGGGTGAAGCTTTCTTT. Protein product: CSVRGGTGEAFF.

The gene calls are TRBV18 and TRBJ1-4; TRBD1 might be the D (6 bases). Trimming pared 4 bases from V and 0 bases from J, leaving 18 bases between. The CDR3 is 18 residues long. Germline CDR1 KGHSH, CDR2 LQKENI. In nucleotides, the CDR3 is TGTGCCAGCTCACTACAAACAGGGTTTGGAGCAACTAATGAAAAACTGTTTTTT. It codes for CASSLQTGFGATNEKLFF. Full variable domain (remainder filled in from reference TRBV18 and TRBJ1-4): NAGVMQNPRHLVRRRGQEARLRCSPMKGHSHVYWYRQLPEEGLKFMVYLQKENIIDESGMPKERFSAEFPKEGPSILRIQQVVRGDSAAYFCASSLQTGFGATNEKLFFGSGTQLSVL.

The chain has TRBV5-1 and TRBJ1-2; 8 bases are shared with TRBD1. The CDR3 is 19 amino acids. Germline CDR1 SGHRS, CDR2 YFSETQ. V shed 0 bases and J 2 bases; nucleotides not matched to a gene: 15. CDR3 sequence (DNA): TGCGCCAGCAGCTTGGGGGACCTGCAGGGGGCGGCATTAAACTATGGCTACACCTTC. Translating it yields CASSLGDLQGAALNYGYTF.